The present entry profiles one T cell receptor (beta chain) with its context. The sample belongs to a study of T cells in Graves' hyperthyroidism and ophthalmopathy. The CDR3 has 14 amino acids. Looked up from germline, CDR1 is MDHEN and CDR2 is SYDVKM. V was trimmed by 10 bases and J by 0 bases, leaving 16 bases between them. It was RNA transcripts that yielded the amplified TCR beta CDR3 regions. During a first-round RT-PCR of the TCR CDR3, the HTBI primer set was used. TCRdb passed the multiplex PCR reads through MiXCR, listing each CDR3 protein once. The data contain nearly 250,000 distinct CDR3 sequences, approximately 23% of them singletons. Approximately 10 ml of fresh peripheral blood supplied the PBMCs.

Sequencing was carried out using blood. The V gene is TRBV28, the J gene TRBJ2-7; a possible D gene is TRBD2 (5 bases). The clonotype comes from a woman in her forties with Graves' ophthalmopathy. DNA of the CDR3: TGTGCCACCAAAGAAGGAGGCAGCTCCTACGAGCAGTACTTC. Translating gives CATKEGGSSYEQYF.